The 10 T cell receptor beta chains in this list originate from one sample, sequenced in a study of shared clonotypes between healthy human individuals. Sequencing was performed with immunoSEQ multiplex PCR; in TCRdb, only in-frame clones are kept and a portion is missing. Of a few million clones in the sample, around 93% are singletons; the top ten hold 0.3% to 0.4%. The sequenced sample consisted of naive CD4+ T cells from PBMCs. Described subset: CD45RA+ positively selected. The source of these receptors is a man younger than 30 in good health. Some clones in this sample may be carry-over from other donors' samples.

This sequence joins TRBV11-3 and TRBJ2-2, with 7 bases fitting TRBD2. The CDR3 sequence is 14 residues long. V trimming: 2 bases; J trimming: 7 bases; junction bases outside the gene matches: 4. Germline V gives CDR1 SGHNT, CDR2 YENEEA. The CDR3 is CASSLRGEYGELFF. Written as DNA, the CDR3 is TGTGCCAGCAGCTTACGGGGGGAATACGGGGAGCTGTTTTTT.

This chain joins TRBV29-1 and TRBJ2-5, with 11 bases identical to TRBD2. V trimming: 7 bases; J trimming: 2 bases; junction bases outside the gene matches: 9. Germline V CDR1 and CDR2: SQVTM, ANQGSEA. The CDR3 consists of 15 residues. CDR3 protein: CSGITSGRRQETQYF. As DNA, the CDR3 is TGCAGCGGGATAACTAGCGGGAGAAGGCAAGAGACCCAGTACTTC.

This chain links TRBV28 with TRBJ2-7; 10 bases are a match to TRBD2. Germline CDR1 and CDR2: MDHEN and SYDVKM. With 8 bases clipped from V and 5 bases from J, the junction kept 15 bases outside the gene matches. CDR3 size: 16 residues. The CDR3 spells CASGLSLAGVGDEQYF. CDR3 nucleotides: TGTGCCAGCGGACTTAGTCTAGCGGGAGTTGGGGACGAGCAGTACTTC.

This clone appeared a few times. The sample contains more than one DNA sequence encoding this CDR3. Here the CDR3 reads CAISEGGYEQYF. As DNA, the CDR3 is TGTGCCATCAGTGAGGGGGGCTACGAGCAGTACTTC. This chain links TRBV10-3 with TRBJ2-7, with D perhaps being TRBD1 or TRBD2 (5 bases each). The ends were cut back, 2 bases at V and 3 bases at J, with 5 bases in the middle. CDR3 length: 12 residues. Germline lookup yields CDR1 ENHRY and CDR2 SYGVKD.

The V gene is TRBV7-2, the J gene TRBJ2-3; weak D call: TRBD2 (6 bases). Germline loops: CDR1 SGHTA, CDR2 FQGNSA. Trimming pared 2 bases from V and 4 bases from J, leaving 16 bases between. The CDR3 is made up of 16 amino acids. The CDR3 DNA sequence: TGTGCCAGCAGCTTACAAGCGGGCGGGACTGCAGATACGCAGTATTTT. Translated: CASSLQAGGTADTQYF.

The J gene is TRBJ2-7, the V gene TRBV25-1; maybe TRBD1 (5 bases). Deletions cut 5 bases from V and 6 bases from J, with 17 bases between. Germline assignment: CDR1 MGHDK and CDR2 SYGVNS. The CDR3 totals 14 residues. CDR3: CASSNQGSTLEQYF. In DNA, the CDR3 is TGTGCCAGCAGTAACCAGGGATCAACTCTCGAGCAGTACTTC.

The rearrangement uses TRBV5-6 and TRBJ2-1; 10 bases agree with TRBD1. Germline V lookup: CDR1 SGHDT, CDR2 YYEEEE. This CDR3 has 15 residues. Losses at the gene ends were 4 bases for V and 8 bases for J; bases not matched to a gene: 9. CDR3 protein: CASSLTGGGIDEQFF. DNA of the CDR3: TGTGCCAGCAGCCTGACAGGGGGCGGAATCGATGAGCAGTTCTTC.

Comment on this clone: Other nucleotide sequences in the sample specify the same CDR3. CDR3 coding DNA: TGCGCCAGCAGCTTGACGGGGGCGAGCTACGAGCAGTACTTC. Protein: CASSLTGASYEQYF. This chain uses TRBV5-1 with TRBJ2-7, with D tentatively TRBD1 or TRBD2 (6 bases each). Looked up from germline, CDR1 is SGHRS and CDR2 is YFSETQ. CDR3 length: 14 residues. The ends were cut back, 1 base at V and 3 bases at J, with 11 bases in the middle.

The rearrangement links TRBV10-1 to TRBJ1-5; a possible D gene is TRBD1 (5 bases). From germline, CDR1 is WNHNN and CDR2 SYGVQD (reference sequence). The CDR3 contains 16 residues. Trimming pared 2 bases from V and 3 bases from J, leaving 14 bases between. Written as DNA, the CDR3 is TGCGCCAGCAGTGAGCTTGATGGGGGAACCAATCAGCCCCAGCATTTT. It codes for CASSELDGGTNQPQHF.

J is TRBJ1-2 and V is TRBV15; possibly TRBD1 for D (6 bases). Germline V lookup: CDR1 LNHNV, CDR2 YYDKDF (reference sequence). The CDR3 runs to 13 residues. V lost 4 bases, J lost 4 bases, and 10 bases lay in between. The chain's CDR3 is CATSKDRFYGYTF. The CDR3 nucleotides are TGTGCCACCAGCAAGGACAGATTCTATGGCTACACCTTC.